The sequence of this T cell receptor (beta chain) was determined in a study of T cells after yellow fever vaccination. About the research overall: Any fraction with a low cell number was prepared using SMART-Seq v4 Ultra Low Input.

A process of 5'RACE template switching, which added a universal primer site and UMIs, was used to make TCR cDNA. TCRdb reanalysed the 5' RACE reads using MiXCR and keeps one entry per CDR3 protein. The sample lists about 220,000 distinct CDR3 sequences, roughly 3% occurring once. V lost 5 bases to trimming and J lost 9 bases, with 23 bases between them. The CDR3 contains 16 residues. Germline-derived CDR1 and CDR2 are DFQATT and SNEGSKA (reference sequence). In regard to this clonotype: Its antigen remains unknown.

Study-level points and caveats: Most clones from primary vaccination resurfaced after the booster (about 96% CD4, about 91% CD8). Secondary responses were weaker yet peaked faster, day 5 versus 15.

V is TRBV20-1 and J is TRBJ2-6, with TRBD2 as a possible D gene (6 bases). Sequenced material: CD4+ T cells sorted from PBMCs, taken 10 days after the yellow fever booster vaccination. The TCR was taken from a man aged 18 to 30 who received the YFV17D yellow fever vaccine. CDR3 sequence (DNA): TGCAGTGCTTCCGGGCGGGGCCCCGTGGTACACAACGTCCTGACTTTC. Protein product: CSASGRGPVVHNVLTF.